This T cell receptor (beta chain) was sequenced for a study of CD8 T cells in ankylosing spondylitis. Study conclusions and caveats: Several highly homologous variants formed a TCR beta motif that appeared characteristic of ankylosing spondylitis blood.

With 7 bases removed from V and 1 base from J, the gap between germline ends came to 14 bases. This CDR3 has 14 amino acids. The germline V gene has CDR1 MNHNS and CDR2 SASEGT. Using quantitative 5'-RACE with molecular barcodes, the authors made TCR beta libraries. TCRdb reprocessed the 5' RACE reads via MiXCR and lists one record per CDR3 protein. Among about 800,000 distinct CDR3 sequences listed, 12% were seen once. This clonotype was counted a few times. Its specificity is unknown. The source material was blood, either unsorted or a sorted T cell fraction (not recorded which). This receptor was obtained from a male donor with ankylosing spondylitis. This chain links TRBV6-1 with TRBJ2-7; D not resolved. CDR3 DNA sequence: TGTGCCAGCATGGCGGAATACCTTTCCTACGAGCAGTACTTC. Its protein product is CASMAEYLSYEQYF.